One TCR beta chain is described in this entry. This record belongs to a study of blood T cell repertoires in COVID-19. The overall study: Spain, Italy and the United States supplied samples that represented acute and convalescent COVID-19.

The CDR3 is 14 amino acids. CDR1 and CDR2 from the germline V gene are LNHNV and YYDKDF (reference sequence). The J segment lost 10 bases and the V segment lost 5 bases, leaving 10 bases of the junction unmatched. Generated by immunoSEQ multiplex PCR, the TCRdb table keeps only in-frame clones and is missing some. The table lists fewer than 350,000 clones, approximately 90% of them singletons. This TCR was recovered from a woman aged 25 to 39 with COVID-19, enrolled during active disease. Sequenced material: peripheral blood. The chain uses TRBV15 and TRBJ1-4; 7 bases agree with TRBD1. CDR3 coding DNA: TGTGCCACCAGCCCTGACAGGGTGTTCGTAAAACTGTTTTTT. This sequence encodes CATSPDRVFVKLFF.